This TCR beta chain was found in a study of blood T cell repertoires in COVID-19. Looking at the study overall: Whether acute or convalescent, the COVID-19 samples came from the United States, Italy and Spain. In each case, the material was cDNA or gDNA derived from T cells, B-cell-depleted T cells, or PBMCs.

Original processing methods: Scientists estimated how many nucleated cells there were by amplifying reference gene primers. Generated by immunoSEQ multiplex PCR, the TCRdb table keeps only in-frame clones and is missing some. V and J calls and clone size follow that table, whereas D and trimming were derived from the DNA. This repertoire shows 200,000 to 250,000 clones, approximately 80% found once; its top ten account for around 13%. V dropped 6 bases and J dropped 1 base, with 12 bases sitting between them. The CDR3 length is 14 residues. CDR1 is MNHEY and CDR2 is SVGEGT in the germline V gene. The chain uses TRBV6-2 or TRBV6-3 and TRBJ1-1; TRBD1 might be the D (6 bases). The TCR sequence derives from a human donor in a cohort sampled during active COVID-19. Sequencing was carried out using peripheral blood. In DNA form, the CDR3 reads TGTGCCAGCAGCTCCGGGGGGGCGAACACTGAAGCTTTCTTT. It encodes CASSSGGANTEAFF.